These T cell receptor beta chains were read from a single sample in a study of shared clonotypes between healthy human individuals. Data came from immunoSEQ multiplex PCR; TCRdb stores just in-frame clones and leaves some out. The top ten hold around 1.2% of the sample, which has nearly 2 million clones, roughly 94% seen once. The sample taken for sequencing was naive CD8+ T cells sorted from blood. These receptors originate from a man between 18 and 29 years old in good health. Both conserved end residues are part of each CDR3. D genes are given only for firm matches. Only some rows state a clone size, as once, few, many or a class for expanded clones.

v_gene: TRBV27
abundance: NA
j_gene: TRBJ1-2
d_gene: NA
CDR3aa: CASSPDQTRVGFTF
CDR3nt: TGTGCCAGCAGTCCCGACCAGACCCGCGTAGGCTTCACCTTC

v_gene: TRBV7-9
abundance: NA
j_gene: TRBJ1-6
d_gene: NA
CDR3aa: CASSLEGNSPLHF
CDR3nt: TGTGCCAGCAGCTTAGAGGGGAATTCACCCCTCCACTTT

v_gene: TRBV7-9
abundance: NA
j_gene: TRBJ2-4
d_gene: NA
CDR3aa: CASSYPGALGNIQYF
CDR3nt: TGTGCCAGCAGCTACCCTGGGGCTCTCGGGAACATTCAGTACTTC

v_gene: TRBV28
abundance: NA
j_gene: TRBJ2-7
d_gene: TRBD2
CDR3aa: CASSLGGGGSVPFYEQYF
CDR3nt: TGTGCCAGCAGTTTGGGGGGGGGAGGTTCGGTCCCCTTCTACGAGCAGTACTTC

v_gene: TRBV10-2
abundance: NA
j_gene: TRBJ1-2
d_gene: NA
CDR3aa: CASSERGAPNYGYTF
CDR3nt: TGCGCCAGCAGTGAGAGAGGGGCCCCTAACTATGGCTACACCTTC

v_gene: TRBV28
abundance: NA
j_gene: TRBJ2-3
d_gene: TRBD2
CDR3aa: CASSTLRAGGPGGLNTQYF
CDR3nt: TGTGCCAGCAGTACCCTCCGAGCGGGGGGGCCCGGAGGTTTAAATACGCAGTATTTT

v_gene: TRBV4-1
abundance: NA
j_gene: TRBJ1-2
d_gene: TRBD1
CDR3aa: CASSHTGQSYGYTF
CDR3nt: TGCGCCAGCAGCCACACGGGACAGAGCTATGGCTACACCTTC

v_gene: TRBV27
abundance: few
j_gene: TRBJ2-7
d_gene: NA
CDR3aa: CASSFTGNEQYF
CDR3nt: TGTGCCAGCAGTTTTACAGGGAACGAGCAGTACTTC

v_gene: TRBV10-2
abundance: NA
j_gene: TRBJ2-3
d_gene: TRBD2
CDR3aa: CASSGVAGGGGDTQYF
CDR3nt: TGCGCCAGCAGCGGGGTGGCGGGAGGGGGGGGAGATACGCAGTATTTT

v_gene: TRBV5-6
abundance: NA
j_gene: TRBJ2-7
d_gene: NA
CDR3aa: CASSLGGSMGEQYF
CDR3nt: TGTGCCAGCAGCTTGGGGGGCTCGATGGGAGAGCAGTACTTC

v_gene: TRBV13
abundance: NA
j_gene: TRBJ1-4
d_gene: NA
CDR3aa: CASSSEQGGEKLFF
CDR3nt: TGTGCCAGCAGCTCCGAACAGGGTGGTGAAAAACTGTTTTTT

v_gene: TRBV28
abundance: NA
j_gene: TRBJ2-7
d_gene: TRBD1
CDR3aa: CASSALDRAYEQYF
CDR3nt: TGTGCCAGCAGTGCCCTGGACAGGGCGTACGAGCAGTACTTC

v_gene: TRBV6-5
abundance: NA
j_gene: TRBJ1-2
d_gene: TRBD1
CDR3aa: CASSGQGPFDGYTF
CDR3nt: TGTGCCAGCAGTGGACAGGGACCTTTTGATGGCTACACCTTC

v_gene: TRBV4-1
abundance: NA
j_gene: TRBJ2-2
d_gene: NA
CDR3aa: CASSQGVFAGELFF
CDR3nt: TGCGCCAGCAGCCAAGGCGTCTTCGCCGGGGAGCTGTTTTTT

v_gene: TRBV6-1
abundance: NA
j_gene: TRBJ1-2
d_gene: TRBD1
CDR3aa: CAIAQGIDYGYTF
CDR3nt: TGTGCCATCGCACAGGGGATCGACTATGGCTACACCTTC

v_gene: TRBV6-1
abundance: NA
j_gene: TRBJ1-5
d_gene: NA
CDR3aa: CASSEKAAGVGQPQHF
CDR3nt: TGTGCCAGCAGTGAAAAAGCGGCGGGGGTTGGGCAGCCCCAGCATTTT

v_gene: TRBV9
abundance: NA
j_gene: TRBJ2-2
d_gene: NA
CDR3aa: CASSVYPAGGELFF
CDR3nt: TGTGCCAGCAGCGTATACCCGGCAGGCGGGGAGCTGTTTTTT

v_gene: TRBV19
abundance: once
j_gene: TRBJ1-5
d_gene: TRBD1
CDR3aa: CASSIDLEGAPGNQPQHF
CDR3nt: TGTGCCAGTAGTATAGATCTTGAGGGGGCCCCAGGCAATCAGCCCCAGCATTTT

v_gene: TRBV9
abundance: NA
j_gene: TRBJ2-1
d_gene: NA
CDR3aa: CASSVDDGTYYNEQFF
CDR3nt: TGTGCCAGCAGCGTAGATGACGGGACGTACTACAATGAGCAGTTCTTC

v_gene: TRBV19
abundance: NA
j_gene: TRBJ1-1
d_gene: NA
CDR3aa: CASSILLRGTEAFF
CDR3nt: TGTGCCAGTAGTATTCTGTTAAGGGGCACTGAAGCTTTCTTT

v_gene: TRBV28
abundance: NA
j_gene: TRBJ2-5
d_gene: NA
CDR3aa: CASRSRKETQYF
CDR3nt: TGTGCCAGCAGATCTAGGAAAGAGACCCAGTACTTC

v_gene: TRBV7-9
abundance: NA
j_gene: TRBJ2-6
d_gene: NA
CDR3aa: CASSFRPSGANVLTF
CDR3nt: TGTGCCAGCAGCTTTAGACCCTCTGGGGCCAACGTCCTGACTTTC

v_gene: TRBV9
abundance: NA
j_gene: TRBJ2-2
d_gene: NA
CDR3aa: CASSVEGYTGELFF
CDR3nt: TGTGCCAGCAGCGTAGAGGGGTACACCGGGGAGCTGTTTTTT

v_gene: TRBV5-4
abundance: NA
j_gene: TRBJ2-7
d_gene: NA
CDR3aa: CASSLDRESYEQYF
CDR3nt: TGTGCCAGCAGCTTGGACAGGGAAAGCTACGAGCAGTACTTC

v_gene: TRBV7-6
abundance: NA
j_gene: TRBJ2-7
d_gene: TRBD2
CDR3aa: CASSNGEGRPYEQYF
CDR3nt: TGTGCCAGCAGCAATGGGGAGGGGCGCCCCTACGAGCAGTACTTC

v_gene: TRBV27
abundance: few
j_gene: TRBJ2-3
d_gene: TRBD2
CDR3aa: CASSSSAGGLFDTQYF
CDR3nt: TGTGCCAGCAGTTCCTCAGCGGGGGGGCTCTTTGATACGCAGTATTTT

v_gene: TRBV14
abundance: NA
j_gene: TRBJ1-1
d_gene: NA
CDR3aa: CASSPEWGGREAFF
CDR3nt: TGTGCCAGCAGCCCCGAATGGGGGGGGAGGGAAGCTTTCTTT

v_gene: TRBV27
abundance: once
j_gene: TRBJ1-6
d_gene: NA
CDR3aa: CASTFGLIGHSPLHF
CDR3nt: TGTGCCAGCACCTTTGGGTTGATTGGGCATTCACCCCTCCACTTT

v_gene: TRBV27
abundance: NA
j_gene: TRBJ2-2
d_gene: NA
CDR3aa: CASNSGTVNTGELFF
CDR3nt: TGTGCCAGCAACTCCGGGACGGTAAACACCGGGGAGCTGTTTTTT

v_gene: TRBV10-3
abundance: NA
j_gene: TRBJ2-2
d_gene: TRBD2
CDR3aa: CAINPGTSPTGELFF
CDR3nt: TGTGCCATCAACCCCGGGACTAGCCCGACCGGGGAGCTGTTTTTT

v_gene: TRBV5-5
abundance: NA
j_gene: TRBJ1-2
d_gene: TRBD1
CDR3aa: CASSLWDSGLYGYTF
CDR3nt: TGTGCCAGCAGCTTATGGGACAGCGGCCTCTATGGCTACACCTTC

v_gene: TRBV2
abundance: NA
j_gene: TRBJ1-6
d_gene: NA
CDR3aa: CASSDPRDVGDHRWSYNSPLHF
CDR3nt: TGTGCCAGCAGTGACCCTCGGGACGTCGGAGATCACCGGTGGTCCTATAATTCACCCCTCCACTTT

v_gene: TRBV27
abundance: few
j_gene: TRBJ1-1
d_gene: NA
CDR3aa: CATRPFTGPEAFF
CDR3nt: TGTGCCACCAGACCTTTCACGGGTCCTGAAGCTTTCTTT

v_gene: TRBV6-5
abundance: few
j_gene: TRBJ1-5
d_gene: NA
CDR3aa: CASSSWEGPQHF
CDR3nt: TGTGCCAGCAGTTCATGGGAGGGGCCCCAGCATTTT

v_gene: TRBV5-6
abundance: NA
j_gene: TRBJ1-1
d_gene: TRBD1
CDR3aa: CASSWGQEANTEAFF
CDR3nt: TGTGCCAGCAGCTGGGGACAGGAGGCGAACACTGAAGCTTTCTTT

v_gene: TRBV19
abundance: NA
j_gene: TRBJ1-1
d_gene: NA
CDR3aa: CASSITSYTEAFF
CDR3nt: TGTGCCAGTAGTATTACGTCATACACTGAAGCTTTCTTT

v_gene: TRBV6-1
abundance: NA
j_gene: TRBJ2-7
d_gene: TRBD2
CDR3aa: CASSFGGGSYEQYF
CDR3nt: TGTGCCAGCAGTTTCGGCGGGGGTTCCTACGAGCAGTACTTC

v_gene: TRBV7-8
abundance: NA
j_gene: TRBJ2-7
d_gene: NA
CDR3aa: CASSLDVTYEQYF
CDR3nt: TGTGCCAGCAGCTTAGACGTCACCTACGAGCAGTACTTC

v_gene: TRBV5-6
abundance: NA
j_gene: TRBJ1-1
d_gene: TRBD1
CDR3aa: CASSLWTGYTEAFF
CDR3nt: TGTGCCAGCAGCCTCTGGACAGGGTACACTGAAGCTTTCTTT

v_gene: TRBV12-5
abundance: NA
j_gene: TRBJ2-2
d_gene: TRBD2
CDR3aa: CASGLARLAGDPGELFF
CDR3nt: TGTGCTAGTGGTTTGGCCAGACTAGCGGGAGATCCCGGGGAGCTGTTTTTT

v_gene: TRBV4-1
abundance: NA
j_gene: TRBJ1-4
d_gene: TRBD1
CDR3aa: CASSTQGVATNEKLFF
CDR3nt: TGCGCCAGCAGTACACAGGGGGTTGCAACTAATGAAAAACTGTTTTTT

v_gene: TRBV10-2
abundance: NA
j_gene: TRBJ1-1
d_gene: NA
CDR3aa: CASSPSIWNTEAFF
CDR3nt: TGCGCCAGCAGTCCTTCTATTTGGAACACTGAAGCTTTCTTT